The present entry profiles one TCR beta chain with its context. These data belong to a study of control samples from healthy donors and cancer patients. V lost 7 bases to trimming and J lost 3 bases; unmatched junction nucleotides: 9. The germline V gene encodes CDR1 LNHDA and CDR2 SQIVND (reference sequence). The CDR3 is 15 amino acids. Clones were sequenced by immunoSEQ multiplex PCR, and TCRdb holds only the in-frame ones, with some missing. The table includes 200,000 to 250,000 clones, around 94% detected once. The sample was blood. This TCR was sampled from a man aged 45 to 65 in good health. V gene TRBV19 combines with J gene TRBJ1-5; 7 positions agree with TRBD1. CDR3 sequence (DNA): TGTGCCAGTACCATTACAACAGGGGTCAATCAGCCCCAGCATTTT. It translates to CASTITTGVNQPQHF. Drawing the rest from reference TRBV19 and TRBJ1-5, the complete variable domain is DGGITQSPKYLFRKEGQNVTLSCEQNLNHDAMYWYRQDPGQGLRLIYYSQIVNDFQKGDIAEGYSVSREKKESFPLTVTSAQKNPTAFYLCASTITTGVNQPQHFGDGTRLSIL.